One sample yielded the 5 T cell receptor beta chains listed below, sequenced in a study of blood T cell repertoires in COVID-19. Using immunoSEQ multiplex PCR, the repertoire was profiled, and TCRdb retains in-frame clones only, with some absent. The profile shows 150,000 to 250,000 clones, about nine tenths of them singletons. What was sequenced was PBMCs or T cells enriched from blood (not recorded which). The receptors were sampled from a woman aged 25 to 39 who had recovered from COVID-19.

V usage is TRBV19 and J usage is TRBJ1-2, with D perhaps matching TRBD1 (6 bases). The CDR3 is 13 amino acids. Germline V CDR1 and CDR2: LNHDA, SQIVND (reference sequence). V was pared by 5 bases and J by 4 bases, with 11 bases between. The CDR3 sequence is CASSPLDSYGYTF. The CDR3 DNA reads as TGTGCCAGTAGTCCATTGGACAGCTATGGCTACACCTTC.

The V and J genes are TRBV5-1 and TRBJ2-3, with TRBD2 matching 8 bases. Trimming cost V 5 bases and J 1 base; bases outside gene matches: 0. The CDR3 extends over 13 amino acids. Germline loops: CDR1 SGHRS, CDR2 YFSETQ. CDR3 region: CASRAGGTDTQYF. CDR3 DNA sequence: TGCGCCAGCAGAGCGGGAGGCACAGATACGCAGTATTTT.

A single count supports this clone. The chain employs TRBV7-9 and TRBJ1-6, with D hard to call. The ends were cut back, 5 bases at V and 7 bases at J, with 18 bases in the middle. The CDR3 contains 16 residues. Germline CDR1 reads SEHNR; CDR2 reads FQNEAQ (reference sequence). CDR3 sequence: CASSPTDGINNSPLHF. CDR3 DNA: TGTGCCAGCAGCCCAACGGACGGGATTAACAATTCACCCCTCCACTTT.

The chain recombines TRBV9 with TRBJ2-6, with 10 bases matching TRBD1. The trim removed 4 bases at V and 2 bases at J, leaving 9 bases unmatched. CDR3 length equals 18 residues. CDR1 SGDLS and CDR2 YYNGEE come from the germline V gene. In DNA, the CDR3 is TGTGCCAGCAGCCCCAGTCCCGGGACAGGGGCTGGGGCCAACGTCCTGACTTTC. Translating gives CASSPSPGTGAGANVLTF.

V gene TRBV7-9 combines with J gene TRBJ2-7, with TRBD2 matching 8 bases. Germline CDR1 is SEHNR and CDR2 is FQNEAQ (reference sequence). V was pared by 4 bases and J by 4 bases, with 12 bases of the junction left unmatched. CDR3 size: 16 residues. The CDR3 loop is CASSSDSGTRRYEQYF. In DNA, the CDR3 is TGTGCCAGCAGCTCCGATAGCGGGACTAGAAGGTACGAGCAGTACTTC.